Below are 5 T cell receptor beta chains sequenced from a single sample in a study of CD4 T cells in relation to SARS-CoV-2 and coronaviruses. Sequenced by immunoSEQ multiplex PCR; TCRdb stores in-frame clones only, minus some. The table shows 35,000 to 45,000 clones, with 70% to 85% occurring only once. Their antigens remain unidentified. Sequenced sample: memory CD4+ T cells from PBMCs, cultured in vitro. All receptors come from an adult with COVID-19.

The J gene is TRBJ1-2, the V gene TRBV4-1, with TRBD1 matching 8 bases. The CDR3 contains 13 residues. Germline values: CDR1 MGHRA, CDR2 YSYEKL. After removal of 6 bases from V and 5 bases from J, the junction contained 5 bases not matched to a gene. CDR3 in amino acids: CASSPTGGYGYTF. The CDR3 bases are TGCGCCAGCAGTCCCACAGGGGGGTATGGCTACACCTTC.

By frequency in the sample, this clone is medium-sized. The chain has TRBV7-3 and TRBJ1-1; D possibly corresponds to TRBD1 (5 bases). In germline, CDR1 is SGHTA, CDR2 FQGTGA. V was trimmed by 2 bases and J by 2 bases, leaving 9 bases between them. The CDR3 spans 14 residues. CDR3 sequence (DNA): TGTGCCAGCAGCTTACACCAGGGAAACACTGAAGCTTTCTTT. It translates to CASSLHQGNTEAFF. The full variable domain, in which reference TRBV7-3 and TRBJ1-1 provide the parts outside the CDR3, is GAGVSQTPSNKVTEKGKYVELRCDPISGHTALYWYRQSLGQGPEFLIYFQGTGAADDSGLPNDRFFAVRPEGSVSTLKIQRTERGDSAVYLCASSLHQGNTEAFFGQGTRLTVV.

The chain joins TRBV19 to TRBJ2-3; D uncertain. Trimming removed 6 bases at V and 0 bases at J, with 10 bases between. CDR3 length: 14 amino acids. CDR1 and CDR2 (germline): LNHDA, SQIVND (reference sequence). The CDR3 spells CASSPTSSTDTQYF. The CDR3 nucleotides are TGTGCCAGTAGCCCGACTTCTAGCACAGATACGCAGTATTTT.

V gene TRBV5-5 combines with J gene TRBJ2-2; D gene ambiguous. The CDR3 has 14 residues. Germline V CDR1 and CDR2: SGHKS, YYEKEE (reference sequence). Trimming removed 4 bases from V and 3 bases from J, with 10 bases in between. The CDR3 sequence: CASSDGPYTGELFF. The CDR3 DNA follows: TGTGCCAGCAGCGACGGACCATACACCGGGGAGCTGTTTTTT.

The chain recombines TRBV6-1 with TRBJ1-1; D perhaps matches TRBD1 (6 bases). Germline values: CDR1 MNHNS, CDR2 SASEGT. The CDR3 is made up of 15 amino acids. Trimming took off 2 bases at V and 3 bases at J, with 13 bases between the two ends. In DNA form, the CDR3 reads TGTGCCAGCAGTGAAAACATAGCAGGGGACACTGAAGCTTTCTTT. Protein product: CASSENIAGDTEAFF.